The clone carrying this T cell receptor (beta chain) was seen only a few times. Its antigen is currently unknown. These data belong to a study of regulatory T cells in long-lasting Graves disease. Time point specified: persistent/refractory GD, antithyroid drugs over 5 years with positive TRAb. PBMC-derived RNA was used for the TCR library. Those enrolled as patients came out of an endocrinology department in Xi'an, China. Study-level findings and limits: The work looked only at peripheral blood and did not look at thyroid tissue. TRBV28, TRBJ1-2 and TRBJ2-5 were segments that persistent disease favored. TCR diversity in persistent Graves' patients was below that of newly diagnosed ones.

Library construction for TCR beta used iRepertoire HTBI primers and Arm-PCR of CDR3 regions. TCRdb re-derived calls from the multiplex PCR reads in MiXCR, one entry per CDR3 protein. This sample has 300,000 to 500,000 distinct CDR3 sequences; around 20% occur once, and the top ten carry about a fifth. Germline CDR1 reads LGHNA; CDR2 reads YSLEER. The CDR3 is made up of 16 amino acids. V was cut by 0 bases and J by 4 bases, with 10 bases left in between. The sequencing here drew on peripheral blood mononuclear cells (PBMCs), taken when the disease was refractory, from a patient treated with antithyroid drugs. The chain links TRBV4-3 to TRBJ2-6; the D gene is possibly TRBD2 (5 bases). The TCR originated in a female donor with Graves disease. The CDR3 protein is CASSQDMGVGANVLTF. CDR3 DNA sequence: TGCGCCAGCAGCCAAGATATGGGAGTCGGGGCCAACGTCCTGACTTTC.